This note documents a single TCR beta chain sequence. What it recognizes is unknown. Germline V gives CDR1 MNHEY, CDR2 SVGEGT. The CDR3 totals 11 residues. The V and J ends lost 6 bases and 12 bases, in that order; junction bases with no gene match: 5. These data originate in a study of T cell responses to AZD1222 COVID-19 vaccine. Study-wide background: Analysis merged second doses at about 4 or about 12 weeks. Study outcomes and limitations: Spike-specific TCR repertoires showed rising breadth and depth after two AZD1222 doses. Baseline seropositivity occurred in only a handful of AZD1222 recipients. Clonal diversity may have been underestimated in mostly white British donors.

Libraries were prepared by immunoSEQ multiplex PCR; TCRdb keeps only in-frame clonotypes and omits some of them. The table shows about 140,000 clones, with approximately 94% occurring only once. The sample here was peripheral blood, taken on day 0 of AZD1222 vaccination. The origin of this receptor is an adult in good health. V is TRBV6-2 or TRBV6-3 and J is TRBJ1-1, with TRBD1 matching 9 bases. In DNA form, the CDR3 reads TGTGCCAGCAGCTGGACAGGGGAGACTTTCTTT. Amino acid sequence: CASSWTGETFF.